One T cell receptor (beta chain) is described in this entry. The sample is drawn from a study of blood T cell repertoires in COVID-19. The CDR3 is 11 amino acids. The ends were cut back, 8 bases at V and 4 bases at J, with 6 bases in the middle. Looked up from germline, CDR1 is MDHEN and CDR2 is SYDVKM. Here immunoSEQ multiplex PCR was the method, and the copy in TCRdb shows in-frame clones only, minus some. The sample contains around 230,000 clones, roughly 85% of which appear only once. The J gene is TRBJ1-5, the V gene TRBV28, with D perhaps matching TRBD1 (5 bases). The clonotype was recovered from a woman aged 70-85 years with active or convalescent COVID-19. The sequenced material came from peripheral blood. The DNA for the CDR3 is TGTGCCAGCGGGACTAATCAGCCCCAGCATTTT. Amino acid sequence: CASGTNQPQHF. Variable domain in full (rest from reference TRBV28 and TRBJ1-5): DVKVTQSSRYLVKRTGEKVFLECVQDMDHENMFWYRQDPGLGLRLIYFSYDVKMKEKGDIPEGYSVSREKKERFSLILESASTNQTSMYLCASGTNQPQHFGDGTRLSIL.